This record concerns one T cell receptor (beta chain) sequence. This CDR3 is 14 amino acids long. The V gene's germline CDR1 is SEHNR and CDR2 FQNEAQ (reference sequence). V trimming: 5 bases; J trimming: 5 bases; junction bases outside the gene matches: 5. RNA transcripts yielded amplified TCR beta CDR3 regions. An initial RT-PCR round employing HTBI primers preceded a second-round multiplex PCR. In TCRdb, the multiplex PCR reads were re-called with MiXCR into one record per CDR3 protein. Here the sample spans about 48,000 distinct CDR3 sequences, over 45% being singletons. These data belong to a study of Graves' ophthalmopathy and Graves' hyperthyroidism.

This clonotype was sampled from an adult man with Graves' ophthalmopathy. The V call is TRBV7-9, the J call TRBJ2-3; TRBD1 aligns across 9 bases. The sequenced sample was peripheral blood. CDR3 region: CASSVGQGKDTQYF. Here the CDR3 DNA reads TGTGCCAGCAGCGTCGGACAGGGGAAAGATACGCAGTATTTT.